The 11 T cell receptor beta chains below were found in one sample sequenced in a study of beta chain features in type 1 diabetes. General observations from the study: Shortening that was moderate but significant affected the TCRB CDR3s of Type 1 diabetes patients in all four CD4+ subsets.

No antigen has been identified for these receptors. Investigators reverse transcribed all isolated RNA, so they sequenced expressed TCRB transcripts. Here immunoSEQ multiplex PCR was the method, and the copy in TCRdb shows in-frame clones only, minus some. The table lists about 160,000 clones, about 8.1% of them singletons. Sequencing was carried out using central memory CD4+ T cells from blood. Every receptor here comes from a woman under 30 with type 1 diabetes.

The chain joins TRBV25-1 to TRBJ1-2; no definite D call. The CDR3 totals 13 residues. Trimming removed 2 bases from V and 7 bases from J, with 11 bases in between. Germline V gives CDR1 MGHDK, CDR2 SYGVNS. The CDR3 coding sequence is TGTGCCAGCAGTGAAGGCAAATCCCCTGGCTACACCTTC. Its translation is CASSEGKSPGYTF.

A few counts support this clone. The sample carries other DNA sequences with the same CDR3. Here the CDR3 reads CAWSVRGNQETQYF. CDR3 sequence (DNA): TGTGCCTGGAGTGTAAGAGGGAACCAAGAGACCCAGTACTTC. This sequence joins TRBV30 and TRBJ2-5; D may be TRBD2 (5 bases). Germline values: CDR1 GTSNPN, CDR2 SVGIG (reference sequence). The CDR3 covers 14 residues. Deletions cut 0 bases from V and 0 bases from J, with 8 bases between. The full variable domain, rest sourced from reference TRBV30 and TRBJ2-5, is SQTIHQWPATLVQPVGSPLSLECTVEGTSNPNLYWYRQAAGRGLQLLFYSVGIGQISSEVPQNLSASRPQDRQFILSSKKLLLSDSGFYLCAWSVRGNQETQYFGPGTRLLVL.

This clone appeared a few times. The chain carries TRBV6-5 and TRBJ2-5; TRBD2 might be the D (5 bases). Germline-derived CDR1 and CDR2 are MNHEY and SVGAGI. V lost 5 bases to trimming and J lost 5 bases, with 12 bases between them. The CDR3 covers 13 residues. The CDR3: CASSPLRRETQYF. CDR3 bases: TGTGCCAGCAGTCCCCTCAGGAGGGAGACCCAGTACTTC.

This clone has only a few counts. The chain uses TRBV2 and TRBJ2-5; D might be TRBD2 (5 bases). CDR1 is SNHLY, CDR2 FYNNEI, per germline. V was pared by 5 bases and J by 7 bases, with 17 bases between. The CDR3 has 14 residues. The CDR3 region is CASSFPEIGGTQYF. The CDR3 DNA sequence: TGTGCCAGCAGTTTCCCTGAGATCGGAGGGACCCAGTACTTC.

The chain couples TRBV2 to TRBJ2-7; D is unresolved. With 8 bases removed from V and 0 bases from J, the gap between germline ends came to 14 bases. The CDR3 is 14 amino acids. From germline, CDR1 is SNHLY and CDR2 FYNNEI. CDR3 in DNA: TGTGCCAGCGCCACGGCGGTCGACTCCTACGAGCAGTACTTC. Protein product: CASATAVDSYEQYF.

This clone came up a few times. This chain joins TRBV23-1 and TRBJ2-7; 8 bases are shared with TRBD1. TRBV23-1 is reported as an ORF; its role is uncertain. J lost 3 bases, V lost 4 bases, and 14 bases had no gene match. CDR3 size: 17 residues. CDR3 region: CASSPRNQGARDYEQYF. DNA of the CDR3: TGCGCCAGCAGTCCCCGAAACCAGGGGGCAAGGGACTACGAGCAGTACTTC.

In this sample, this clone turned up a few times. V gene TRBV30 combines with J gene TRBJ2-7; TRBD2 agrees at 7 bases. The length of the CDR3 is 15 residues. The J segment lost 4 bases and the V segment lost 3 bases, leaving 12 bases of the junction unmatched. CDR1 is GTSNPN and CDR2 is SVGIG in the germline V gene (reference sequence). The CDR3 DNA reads TGTGCCTGGAGACAACGGGGCGGGAGTGGTTACGAGCAGTACTTC. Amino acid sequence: CAWRQRGGSGYEQYF.

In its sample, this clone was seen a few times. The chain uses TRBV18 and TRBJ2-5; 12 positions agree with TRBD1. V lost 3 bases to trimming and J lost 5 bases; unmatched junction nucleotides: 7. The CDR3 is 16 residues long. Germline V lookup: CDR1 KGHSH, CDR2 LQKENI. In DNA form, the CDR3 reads TGTGCCAGCTCACCCGGGACAGGGGGCCTTCAGGAGACCCAGTACTTC. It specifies CASSPGTGGLQETQYF.

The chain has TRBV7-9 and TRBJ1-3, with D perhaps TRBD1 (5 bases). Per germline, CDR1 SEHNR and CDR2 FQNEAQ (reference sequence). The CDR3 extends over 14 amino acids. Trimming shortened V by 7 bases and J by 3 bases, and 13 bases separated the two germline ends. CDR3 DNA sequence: TGTGCCAGCACCAAAGGGGAAATTGGAAACACCATATATTTT. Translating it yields CASTKGEIGNTIYF. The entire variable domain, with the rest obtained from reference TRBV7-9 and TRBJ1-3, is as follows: DTGVSQNPRHKITKRGQNVTFRCDPISEHNRLYWYRQTLGQGPEFLTYFQNEAQLEKSRLLSDRFSAERPKGSFSTLEIQRTEQGDSAMYLCASTKGEIGNTIYFGEGSWLTVV.

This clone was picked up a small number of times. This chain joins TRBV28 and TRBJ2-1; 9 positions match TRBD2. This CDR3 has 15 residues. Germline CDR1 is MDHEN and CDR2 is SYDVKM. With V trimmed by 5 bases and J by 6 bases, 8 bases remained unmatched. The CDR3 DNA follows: TGTGCCAGCAGTAACCCTAGCGGGAAGGGCAATGAGCAGTTCTTC. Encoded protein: CASSNPSGKGNEQFF.

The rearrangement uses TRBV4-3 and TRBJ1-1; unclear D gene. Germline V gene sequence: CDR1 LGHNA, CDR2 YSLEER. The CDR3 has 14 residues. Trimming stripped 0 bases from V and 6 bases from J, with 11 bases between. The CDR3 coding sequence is TGCGCCAGCAGCCAAGATCCGTCTTCCGCTGAAGCTTTCTTT. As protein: CASSQDPSSAEAFF.